A selection of T cell receptor beta chains follows, all from one sample in a study of blood T cell repertoires in COVID-19. Method: immunoSEQ multiplex PCR; TCRdb's copy keeps in-frame clones and lacks some. The data show about 170,000 clones, with more than 75% seen just once and approximately 2% held by the top ten. Sequenced material: peripheral blood. All receptors derive from a man in his forties or fifties who had recovered from COVID-19. Each CDR3 is given with its conserved first and last residue. Each record gives: D gene, J gene, clone size, V gene, CDR3 protein, CDR3 DNA. A D gene is named only where the DNA matches it firmly. Clone size is shown for a subset of rows, as once, few, many or a class of expanded clone.

D gene: TRBD2
J gene: TRBJ2-3
clone size: .
V gene: TRBV27
CDR3 protein: CASSVRWGGGFTDTQYF
CDR3 DNA: TGTGCCAGCAGTGTCCGGTGGGGCGGGGGGTTCACAGATACGCAGTATTTT

D gene: TRBD1
J gene: TRBJ2-7
clone size: .
V gene: TRBV3-1/TRBV3-2
CDR3 protein: CASSQEGTGVPEQYF
CDR3 DNA: TGTGCCAGCAGCCAAGAGGGGACAGGGGTCCCCGAGCAGTACTTC

D gene: .
J gene: TRBJ2-2
clone size: .
V gene: TRBV6-6
CDR3 protein: CASSFRDTGELFF
CDR3 DNA: TGTGCCAGCAGTTTCAGGGATACCGGGGAGCTGTTTTTT

D gene: TRBD2
J gene: TRBJ2-5
clone size: .
V gene: TRBV5-1
CDR3 protein: CASSYGLAALRETQYF
CDR3 DNA: TGCGCCAGCAGCTACGGACTAGCGGCCCTAAGGGAGACCCAGTACTTC

D gene: .
J gene: TRBJ2-7
clone size: .
V gene: TRBV19
CDR3 protein: CASRLSGPSPGEQYF
CDR3 DNA: TGTGCCAGTAGGCTTAGCGGACCCTCCCCGGGGGAGCAGTACTTC

D gene: TRBD2
J gene: TRBJ2-3
clone size: .
V gene: TRBV5-6
CDR3 protein: CASSALAGGSTDTQYF
CDR3 DNA: TGTGCCAGCAGCGCCCTAGCGGGAGGGAGCACAGATACGCAGTATTTT

D gene: TRBD2
J gene: TRBJ2-2
clone size: .
V gene: TRBV11-2
CDR3 protein: CASSPRSGRAHGELFF
CDR3 DNA: TGTGCCAGCAGCCCAAGAAGCGGGAGGGCGCACGGGGAGCTGTTTTTT

D gene: TRBD1
J gene: TRBJ2-2
clone size: few
V gene: TRBV27
CDR3 protein: CASSLRDSVNTGELFF
CDR3 DNA: TGTGCCAGCAGTTTAAGGGACAGCGTGAACACCGGGGAGCTGTTTTTT

D gene: .
J gene: TRBJ1-5
clone size: .
V gene: TRBV19
CDR3 protein: CASSIEWRGQPQHF
CDR3 DNA: TGTGCCAGTAGTATCGAGTGGAGAGGACAGCCCCAGCATTTT

D gene: .
J gene: TRBJ2-5
clone size: .
V gene: TRBV7-2
CDR3 protein: CASSLAGGTETQYF
CDR3 DNA: TGTGCCAGCAGCTTAGCTGGAGGGACGGAGACCCAGTACTTC

D gene: .
J gene: TRBJ1-2
clone size: .
V gene: TRBV12-3/TRBV12-4
CDR3 protein: CASSLSSGYGYTF
CDR3 DNA: TGTGCCAGCAGTTTATCGTCAGGCTATGGCTACACCTTC

D gene: .
J gene: TRBJ2-3
clone size: .
V gene: TRBV29-1
CDR3 protein: CSVAGESDPTDTQYF
CDR3 DNA: TGCAGCGTTGCGGGGGAATCCGATCCCACAGATACGCAGTATTTT

D gene: .
J gene: TRBJ2-3
clone size: few
V gene: TRBV14
CDR3 protein: CASRSAHGGLDTQYF
CDR3 DNA: TGTGCCAGCAGATCAGCACACGGGGGGCTAGATACGCAGTATTTT

D gene: .
J gene: TRBJ2-7
clone size: few
V gene: TRBV10-3
CDR3 protein: CAIMIREPYEQYF
CDR3 DNA: TGTGCCATCATGATCCGGGAGCCCTACGAGCAGTACTTC

D gene: TRBD2
J gene: TRBJ2-5
clone size: .
V gene: TRBV4-1
CDR3 protein: CASSQEDGGIQETQYF
CDR3 DNA: TGCGCCAGCAGCCAAGAGGACGGGGGGATCCAAGAGACCCAGTACTTC

D gene: .
J gene: TRBJ2-3
clone size: .
V gene: TRBV7-2
CDR3 protein: CASSLQKGTDTQYF
CDR3 DNA: TGTGCCAGCAGCTTACAGAAGGGGACAGATACGCAGTATTTT

D gene: .
J gene: TRBJ2-2
clone size: .
V gene: TRBV7-9
CDR3 protein: CASTPRQEYTGELFF
CDR3 DNA: TGTGCCAGCACCCCCAGACAGGAGTACACCGGGGAGCTGTTTTTT

D gene: .
J gene: TRBJ2-3
clone size: .
V gene: TRBV19
CDR3 protein: CASSLRQASSTDTQYF
CDR3 DNA: TGTGCCAGTAGTCTCCGTCAAGCCTCTAGCACAGATACGCAGTATTTT

D gene: TRBD1
J gene: TRBJ1-2
clone size: .
V gene: TRBV10-2
CDR3 protein: CASSDPGTDGYTF
CDR3 DNA: TGCGCCAGCAGTGACCCTGGGACAGATGGCTACACCTTC

D gene: TRBD2
J gene: TRBJ2-1
clone size: .
V gene: TRBV6-2/TRBV6-3
CDR3 protein: CASSYLAGVDLDEQFF
CDR3 DNA: TGTGCCAGCAGTTACTTGGCGGGAGTGGACTTGGATGAGCAGTTCTTC

D gene: TRBD2
J gene: TRBJ2-7
clone size: .
V gene: TRBV6-2/TRBV6-3
CDR3 protein: CASSQPGLASSEQYF
CDR3 DNA: TGTGCCAGCAGTCAACCGGGACTAGCGTCGTCCGAGCAGTACTTC

D gene: .
J gene: TRBJ2-7
clone size: .
V gene: TRBV30
CDR3 protein: CAWSTGSYEQYF
CDR3 DNA: TGTGCCTGGAGTACAGGGTCGTACGAGCAGTACTTC

D gene: TRBD1
J gene: TRBJ2-2
clone size: .
V gene: TRBV6-5
CDR3 protein: CASSRQGANTGELFF
CDR3 DNA: TGTGCCAGCAGTCGACAGGGGGCGAACACCGGGGAGCTGTTTTTT

D gene: TRBD1
J gene: TRBJ1-1
clone size: .
V gene: TRBV3-1/TRBV3-2
CDR3 protein: CASSRDRGTEAFF
CDR3 DNA: TGTGCCAGCAGCCGAGACAGGGGCACTGAAGCTTTCTTT

D gene: .
J gene: TRBJ2-2
clone size: .
V gene: TRBV7-2
CDR3 protein: CASSLVTANTGELFF
CDR3 DNA: TGTGCCAGCAGCTTAGTTACAGCGAACACCGGGGAGCTGTTTTTT

D gene: TRBD1
J gene: TRBJ2-4
clone size: .
V gene: TRBV19
CDR3 protein: CASSKQRDSKNIQYF
CDR3 DNA: TGTGCCAGTAGTAAACAACGGGACAGCAAAAACATTCAGTACTTC

D gene: .
J gene: TRBJ2-7
clone size: .
V gene: TRBV4-1
CDR3 protein: CASSQDERSRTF
CDR3 DNA: TGCGCCAGCAGCCAAGATGAGCGGTCCCGGACCTTC

D gene: .
J gene: TRBJ1-2
clone size: .
V gene: TRBV2
CDR3 protein: CASPTTASNYGYTF
CDR3 DNA: TGTGCCAGCCCGACGACAGCGAGCAACTATGGCTACACCTTC

D gene: TRBD1
J gene: TRBJ2-1
clone size: .
V gene: TRBV15
CDR3 protein: CATSPRRDRFYNEQFF
CDR3 DNA: TGTGCCACCAGCCCTCGCCGGGACAGGTTTTACAATGAGCAGTTCTTC

D gene: .
J gene: TRBJ2-2
clone size: .
V gene: TRBV6-1
CDR3 protein: CASSEPPGVTGELFF
CDR3 DNA: TGTGCCAGCAGTGAACCCCCCGGGGTCACCGGGGAGCTGTTTTTT

D gene: TRBD1
J gene: TRBJ1-6
clone size: .
V gene: TRBV19
CDR3 protein: CASSIRTGRNSPLHF
CDR3 DNA: TGTGCCAGTAGTATCCGGACAGGGCGCAATTCACCCCTCCACTTT

D gene: .
J gene: TRBJ1-3
clone size: .
V gene: TRBV19
CDR3 protein: CASSMGQRDGSGNTIYF
CDR3 DNA: TGTGCCAGTAGTATGGGCCAACGGGATGGCTCTGGAAACACCATATATTTT

D gene: TRBD1
J gene: TRBJ1-1
clone size: few
V gene: TRBV7-3
CDR3 protein: CASSLDRVAEAFF
CDR3 DNA: TGTGCCAGCAGCTTAGACAGGGTTGCTGAAGCTTTCTTT

D gene: .
J gene: TRBJ1-2
clone size: .
V gene: TRBV18
CDR3 protein: CASSPFPGTNYGYTF
CDR3 DNA: TGTGCCAGCTCACCTTTCCCAGGGACTAACTATGGCTACACCTTC

D gene: .
J gene: TRBJ1-1
clone size: .
V gene: TRBV5-1
CDR3 protein: CASRASAGSNTEAFF
CDR3 DNA: TGCGCCAGCAGAGCTTCGGCAGGATCGAACACTGAAGCTTTCTTT

D gene: .
J gene: TRBJ2-5
clone size: once
V gene: TRBV6-1
CDR3 protein: CASSEEVGGVAETQYF
CDR3 DNA: TGTGCCAGCAGTGAAGAGGTGGGCGGGGTCGCAGAGACCCAGTACTTC

D gene: TRBD1
J gene: TRBJ2-2
clone size: .
V gene: TRBV29-1
CDR3 protein: CSGDRGGAGELFF
CDR3 DNA: TGCAGCGGGGACAGGGGGGGTGCCGGGGAGCTGTTTTTT

D gene: TRBD1
J gene: TRBJ2-5
clone size: .
V gene: TRBV9
CDR3 protein: CASRGQGAGETQYF
CDR3 DNA: TGTGCCAGTAGGGGACAGGGGGCGGGAGAGACCCAGTACTTC

D gene: TRBD2
J gene: TRBJ2-3
clone size: .
V gene: TRBV6-2/TRBV6-3
CDR3 protein: CASSWEGLTDTQYF
CDR3 DNA: TGTGCCAGCAGTTGGGAGGGGCTGACAGATACGCAGTATTTT

D gene: .
J gene: TRBJ2-3
clone size: .
V gene: TRBV7-3
CDR3 protein: CASSLMTGRDTQYF
CDR3 DNA: TGTGCCAGCAGCTTAATGACAGGCCGAGATACGCAGTATTTT

D gene: TRBD2
J gene: TRBJ2-7
clone size: .
V gene: TRBV3-1/TRBV3-2
CDR3 protein: CASSQGSGGGSYEQYF
CDR3 DNA: TGTGCCAGCAGCCAAGGCTCCGGGGGGGGGTCCTACGAGCAGTACTTC

D gene: .
J gene: TRBJ2-5
clone size: once
V gene: TRBV7-9
CDR3 protein: CASSLGGPQETQYF
CDR3 DNA: TGTGCCAGCAGCTTAGGGGGCCCTCAGGAGACCCAGTACTTC

D gene: TRBD2
J gene: TRBJ2-5
clone size: .
V gene: TRBV5-6
CDR3 protein: CASSFYGRAQTQYF
CDR3 DNA: TGTGCCAGCAGCTTTTACGGGAGGGCTCAGACCCAGTACTTC

D gene: .
J gene: TRBJ2-3
clone size: .
V gene: TRBV5-4
CDR3 protein: CASSLGSVGRITDTQYF
CDR3 DNA: TGTGCCAGCAGCTTGGGCTCTGTGGGGCGAATCACAGATACGCAGTATTTT

D gene: TRBD1
J gene: TRBJ2-1
clone size: .
V gene: TRBV27
CDR3 protein: CASRPQGEHEQFF
CDR3 DNA: TGTGCCAGCAGGCCTCAGGGGGAGCATGAGCAGTTCTTC

D gene: TRBD1
J gene: TRBJ1-4
clone size: .
V gene: TRBV27
CDR3 protein: CASSLGGTGYEKLFF
CDR3 DNA: TGTGCCAGCAGTTTAGGCGGGACAGGGTACGAAAAACTGTTTTTT

D gene: TRBD2
J gene: TRBJ2-2
clone size: .
V gene: TRBV6-2/TRBV6-3
CDR3 protein: CASSYPTSGIYTGELFF
CDR3 DNA: TGTGCCAGCAGTTACCCTACTAGCGGGATTTACACCGGGGAGCTGTTTTTT

D gene: .
J gene: TRBJ1-1
clone size: .
V gene: TRBV7-2
CDR3 protein: CASSRRSTEAFF
CDR3 DNA: TGTGCCAGCTCCAGGAGGTCCACTGAAGCTTTCTTT

D gene: .
J gene: TRBJ1-3
clone size: .
V gene: TRBV12-3/TRBV12-4
CDR3 protein: CACPRGNTIYF
CDR3 DNA: TGTGCCTGCCCGCGGGGAAACACCATATATTTT

D gene: TRBD2
J gene: TRBJ2-3
clone size: .
V gene: TRBV18
CDR3 protein: CASSPTGTSGGSTDTQYF
CDR3 DNA: TGTGCCAGCTCACCGACCGGGACTAGCGGGGGGAGCACAGATACGCAGTATTTT

D gene: TRBD2
J gene: TRBJ2-2
clone size: few
V gene: TRBV27
CDR3 protein: CASRPGGGGGTGELFF
CDR3 DNA: TGTGCCAGCAGACCTGGGGGGGGAGGAGGAACCGGGGAGCTGTTTTTT

D gene: .
J gene: TRBJ1-5
clone size: .
V gene: TRBV7-2
CDR3 protein: CASSLPYQPQHF
CDR3 DNA: TGTGCCAGCAGCTTACCATATCAGCCCCAGCATTTT